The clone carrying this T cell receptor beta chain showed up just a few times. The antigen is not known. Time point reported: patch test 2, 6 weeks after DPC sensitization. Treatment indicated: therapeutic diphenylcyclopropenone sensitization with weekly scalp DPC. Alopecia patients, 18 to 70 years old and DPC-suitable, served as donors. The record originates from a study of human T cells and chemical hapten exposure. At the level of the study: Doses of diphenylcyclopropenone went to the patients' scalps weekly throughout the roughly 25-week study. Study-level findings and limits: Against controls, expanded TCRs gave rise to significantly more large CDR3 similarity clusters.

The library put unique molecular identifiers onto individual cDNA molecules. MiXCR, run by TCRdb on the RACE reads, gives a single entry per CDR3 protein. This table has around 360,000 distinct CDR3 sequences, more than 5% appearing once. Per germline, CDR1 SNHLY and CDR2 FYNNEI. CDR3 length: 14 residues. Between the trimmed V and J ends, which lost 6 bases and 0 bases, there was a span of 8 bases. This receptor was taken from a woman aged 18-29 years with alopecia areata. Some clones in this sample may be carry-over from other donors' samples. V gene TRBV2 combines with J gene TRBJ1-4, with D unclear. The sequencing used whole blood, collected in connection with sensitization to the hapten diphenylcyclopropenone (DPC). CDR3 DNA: TGTGCCAGCAGGGGGATTTCAACTAATGAAAAACTGTTTTTT. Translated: CASRGISTNEKLFF.